The clone carrying this T cell receptor (beta chain) occurred many times. This sample's time point: pre-sensitization, week 0. Treatment specified: therapeutic diphenylcyclopropenone sensitization with weekly scalp DPC. Within the library, unique molecular identifiers were attached to each individual cDNA molecule. TCRdb re-analysed the RACE reads in MiXCR, keeping a single row per CDR3 protein. The sample contains around 330,000 distinct CDR3 sequences, approximately 5% of which appear only once. The data were obtained in a study of human T cells and chemical hapten exposure. Study-level information: Small pooled library volume differences mainly caused per-sample TCR yield variation.

The ends lost 5 bases at V and 7 bases at J; junction bases unmatched: 8. The CDR3 runs to 15 residues. CDR1 is KGHDR, CDR2 SFDVKD, per germline. The sample in question was whole blood, obtained in connection with sensitization to the hapten diphenylcyclopropenone (DPC). This rearrangement joins TRBV24-1 to TRBJ1-5; TRBD1 agrees at 9 bases. This TCR was sampled from a woman younger than 30 with alopecia areata. Some clones in this sample may be carry-over from other donors' samples. DNA for the CDR3: TGTGCCACCAGTGGAGGGGACAGGGCGAGGCAGCCCCAGCATTTT. It codes for CATSGGDRARQPQHF.